Each of the 20 T cell receptor beta chains below was sequenced from the same sample in a study of blood T cells in healthy people across ages. The use of a sample-barcoded 5' primer and a J-beta primer mix characterized a second PCR of about 7 to 12 cycles. TCRdb processed the 5' RACE reads anew with MiXCR; each CDR3 protein has one entry. The sample contains 600,000 to 800,000 distinct CDR3 sequences, roughly half of which appear only once. The sequenced sample was blood. These receptors all stem from a woman of 80 years or more in good health.

Regarding this clonotype: Relative to the germline gene, one junction end is altered; a read error may explain this. V usage is TRBV3-1 and J usage is TRBJ2-4; TRBD1 matches at 7 bases. This CDR3 contains 13 residues. Per germline, CDR1 LGHDT and CDR2 YNNKEL (reference sequence). The CDR3 nucleotides are TGTGTCAGCAGCCACGGGACAGAAAACATTCAGTACTTC. Its translation is CVSSHGTENIQYF.

This clonotype was counted a few times. The chain combines TRBV28 with TRBJ2-7, with D possibly being TRBD1 (5 bases). Germline CDR1 is MDHEN and CDR2 is SYDVKM. CDR3 length: 14 amino acids. Deletions cut 7 bases from V and 2 bases from J, with 15 bases between. The CDR3 loop reads CASTFVLGAYEQYF. CDR3 nucleotides: TGTGCCAGCACCTTCGTGCTAGGGGCCTACGAGCAGTACTTC.

The chain joins TRBV3-1 to TRBJ1-2, with 8 bases fitting TRBD1. J lost 4 bases, V lost 4 bases, and 11 bases had no gene match. Germline loops: CDR1 LGHDT, CDR2 YNNKEL (reference sequence). This CDR3 contains 16 residues. The CDR3 protein is CASSPLLQGDFYGYTF. Written as DNA, the CDR3 is TGTGCCAGCAGCCCACTCCTACAGGGGGACTTCTATGGCTACACCTTC.

The chain recombines TRBV24-1 with TRBJ2-3, with 7 bases that match TRBD2. Germline lookup yields CDR1 KGHDR and CDR2 SFDVKD. With 0 bases clipped from V and 4 bases from J, the junction kept 12 bases outside the gene matches. The CDR3 is made up of 18 amino acids. The CDR3, as DNA: TGTGCCACCAGTGATTTGAACGTCGAGCCTAGCGGATCAGATACGCAGTATTTT. This sequence encodes CATSDLNVEPSGSDTQYF.

This chain connects TRBV12-3 or TRBV12-4 to TRBJ2-1, with TRBD1 identical over 7 bases. The trim removed 4 bases at V and 11 bases at J, leaving 17 bases unmatched. The CDR3 length is 16 residues. CDR3 bases: TGTGCCAGCAGTTCAGGGGGATCTGGGGGTACAGTAAAGCAGTTCTTC. It specifies CASSSGGSGGTVKQFF.

The chain uses TRBV6-5 and TRBJ2-7; the match to TRBD1 covers 9 bases. The germline V gene has CDR1 MNHEY and CDR2 SVGAGI. J gave up 5 bases and V 4 bases, and 9 bases lay outside the gene matches. The CDR3 covers 15 residues. CDR3 nucleotides: TGTGCCAGCAGTTCAGCCGGGACAGGGTTCCACGAGCAGTACTTC. Translating gives CASSSAGTGFHEQYF.

CDR3 DNA: TGTGCCAGCAGCTCATACTTGTACAATGAGCAGTACTTC. Translated: CASSSYLYNEQYF. The V and J genes are TRBV7-3 and TRBJ2-7; no definite D call. The CDR3 extends over 13 amino acids. The V gene's germline CDR1 is SGHTA and CDR2 FQGTGA. V dropped 4 bases and J dropped 7 bases, with 14 bases sitting between them.

The chain combines TRBV2 with TRBJ2-2, with D unclear. The CDR3 contains 13 residues. Trimming removed 2 bases from V and 6 bases from J, with 7 bases in between. Germline assignment: CDR1 SNHLY and CDR2 FYNNEI. CDR3 residues: CASSERNAGELFF. Here the CDR3 DNA reads TGTGCCAGCAGTGAACGTAACGCCGGGGAGCTGTTTTTT.

The chain is built from TRBV27 and TRBJ2-4; 11 bases align to TRBD2. Matching the DNA end better, TRBJ2-7 makes the J call doubtful. The CDR3 spans 15 residues. Germline lookup yields CDR1 MNHEY and CDR2 SMNVEV (reference sequence). CDR3 DNA: TGTGCCAGCAGTTTAGGGACTAGCGGAGTTTACGAGCAGTACTTC. It encodes CASSLGTSGVYEQYF.

The chain links TRBV4-1 to TRBJ1-4; no reliable D call. The germline CDR1 and CDR2 sequences are MGHRA and YSYEKL. Deletions cut 4 bases from V and 4 bases from J, with 16 bases between. The CDR3 has 16 amino acids. CDR3 bases: TGCGCCAGCAGCCTTAAGAATCGGGCAGTTAATGAAAAACTGTTTTTT. The encoded protein is CASSLKNRAVNEKLFF.

Only a few counts were recorded for this clonotype. J is TRBJ2-2 and V is TRBV6-2 or TRBV6-3; TRBD2 matches 7 bases. CDR1 and CDR2 from the germline V gene are MNHEY and SVGEGT. V lost 4 bases and J lost 1; bases outside the gene matches: 6. The length of the CDR3 is 16 residues. CDR3 sequence reads: CASSLLGGGNTGELFF. The CDR3 coding sequence is TGTGCCAGCAGTTTACTCGGCGGGGGGAACACCGGGGAGCTGTTTTTT.

Notes on this clonotype: A read error may explain this, as a much larger clone is one base away. The chain recombines TRBV20-1 with TRBJ1-5; 8 positions match TRBD1. The CDR3 is 14 residues long. The germline CDR1 and CDR2 sequences are DFQATT and SNEGSKA (reference sequence). For the CDR3, the DNA is TGCAGTGCTGGGATACAGGGGGGCAATCAGTCCCAGCATTTT. Protein: CSAGIQGGNQSQHF.

This clonotype was detected ten times or more. The chain uses TRBV7-2 and TRBJ1-5; tentative D call: TRBD1 (6 bases). Trimming left V 0 bases short and J 7 bases short, with 7 bases between. CDR3 length: 13 amino acids. In germline, CDR1 is SGHTA, CDR2 FQGNSA. In DNA, the CDR3 is TGTGCCAGCAGCTTAGCCACAGGGCAGCCCCAGCATTTT. Residues: CASSLATGQPQHF.

V usage is TRBV9 and J usage is TRBJ2-2; D uncertain. The CDR3 has 14 residues. Germline lookup yields CDR1 SGDLS and CDR2 YYNGEE. Deletions cut 4 bases from V and 5 bases from J, with 12 bases between. In nucleotides, the CDR3 is TGTGCCAGCAGCTCCCGTGGGGAAACCGGGGAGCTGTTTTTT. Its protein product is CASSSRGETGELFF.

The CDR3 sequence: CASSQEYAPFTGELFF. The CDR3 bases are TGTGCCAGCAGCCAAGAGTATGCCCCGTTCACCGGGGAGCTGTTTTTT. The chain carries TRBV3-1 and TRBJ2-2; no firm D call. The germline V gene encodes CDR1 LGHDT and CDR2 YNNKEL (reference sequence). The CDR3 is 16 amino acids. The V and J ends lost 0 bases and 4 bases respectively, with 12 bases between them.

This chain joins TRBV29-1 and TRBJ2-7, with 10 bases that match TRBD1. CDR1 and CDR2 (germline): SQVTM, ANQGSEA. J lost 7 bases, V lost 0 bases, and 3 bases had no gene match. CDR3 length: 13 residues. In nucleotides, the CDR3 is TGCAGCGTTGAAGATGACAGGGGGCGGGAGCAGTACTTC. Translating it yields CSVEDDRGREQYF.

In its sample, this clonotype was seen a few times. Possible read error: a much larger clone is one base away. The rearrangement uses TRBV15 and TRBJ2-1; the D gene is possibly TRBD1 (6 bases). The CDR3 length is 15 residues. Germline lookup yields CDR1 LNHNV and CDR2 YYDKDF (reference sequence). The CDR3 bases are TGTGTCACCAAGAAGGGGGAAAGAAGCTACAATGAGCAGTTCTTC. As protein: CVTKKGERSYNEQFF. Together with reference TRBV15 and TRBJ2-1, the CDR3 gives the full variable domain: DAMVIQNPRYQVTQFGKPVTLSCSQTLNHNVMYWYQQKSSQAPKLLFHYYDKDFNNEADTPDNFQSRRPNTSFCFLDIRSPGLGDTAMYLCVTKKGERSYNEQFFGPGTRLTVL.

The sample holds many counts of this clonotype. The gene calls are TRBV6-5 and TRBJ2-2, with D possibly being TRBD2 (6 bases). The germline V gene has CDR1 MNHEY and CDR2 SVGAGI. The CDR3 totals 13 residues. V lost 2 bases and J lost 5, with 6 bases in between. The CDR3 spells CASSYSGTGELFF. The CDR3 DNA is TGTGCCAGCAGTTACAGCGGGACCGGGGAGCTGTTTTTT.

This chain uses TRBV30 with TRBJ2-5; D not resolved. This CDR3 spans 13 amino acids. Germline V gene sequence: CDR1 GTSNPN, CDR2 SVGIG (reference sequence). V was clipped by 1 base and J by 2 bases, with 8 bases between them. CDR3 DNA: TGTGCCTGGAGTGCCGGTCTGCAAGAGACCCAGTACTTC. Its translation: CAWSAGLQETQYF.

Ten or more counts support this clonotype. The chain couples TRBV27 to TRBJ2-7; TRBD1 might be the D (5 bases). Germline assignment: CDR1 MNHEY and CDR2 SMNVEV (reference sequence). The V and J ends lost 1 base and 4 bases respectively, with 14 bases between them. This CDR3 has 15 residues. CDR3 sequence: CASSLWGRGPYEQYF. In DNA, the CDR3 is TGTGCCAGCAGTTTATGGGGCCGCGGACCTTACGAGCAGTACTTC.